This T cell receptor (beta chain) appears in the sequencing data of a study of blood T cell repertoires in COVID-19. V shed 7 bases, J shed 3 bases, and the junction held 9 bases outside the gene matches. Germline CDR1 and CDR2: MNHEY and SVGAGI. The CDR3 is made up of 15 amino acids. TCRdb's table, derived via immunoSEQ multiplex PCR, lists solely in-frame clones and lacks some. This table has 400,000 or so clones, about nine tenths appearing once. During active infection, Seattle patients enrolled and were then monitored through disease. Specimen: peripheral blood. This receptor was identified in a woman aged 40 to 55 with COVID-19, enrolled during active disease. The V gene is TRBV6-5, the J gene TRBJ1-5; 7 nucleotides line up with TRBD1. CDR3 in DNA: TGTGCCAGCACTTTGACAACAGGGGACAATCAGCCCCAGCATTTT. Protein product: CASTLTTGDNQPQHF.